This T cell receptor beta chain was documented in a study of cytomegalovirus exposure and HLA in healthy donors. Trimming stripped 0 bases from V and 3 bases from J, with 6 bases between. There are 14 residues in the CDR3. Looked up from germline, CDR1 is MNHEY and CDR2 is SVGAGI. Of note for this clone: The sample carries other DNA sequences with the same CDR3.

PCR used 60 Vbeta primers and 13 Jbeta primers. Generated by immunoSEQ multiplex PCR, the TCRdb table keeps only in-frame clones and is missing some. Among some 150,000 clones listed, 75% to 85% were seen once. The genes are TRBV6-5 and TRBJ1-5; tentative D call: TRBD1 (6 bases). This sequence was found in a woman in her 50s in good health and CMV-seronegative. The sequencing sample was made of PBMCs. Written as DNA, the CDR3 is TGTGCCAGCAGTTACTCGGGGGCCAATCAGCCCCAGCATTTT. It specifies CASSYSGANQPQHF.